The T cell receptor beta chain under discussion was sequenced for a study of cytomegalovirus exposure and HLA in healthy donors. Study summary: Earlier sequencing of around 190 million T cells yielded 95 million to 120 million unique TCR beta sequences. Of more than 350 genotyped donors, around 84% clustered with self-reported Caucasian donors. Findings and caveats of the study: Later analysis identified 16,000 or so TCR beta sequences associated with HLA alleles, using a false discovery rate threshold of 0.05.

Germline CDR1 reads MNHEY; CDR2 reads SVGAGI. V shed 1 base and J shed 3 bases, with 16 bases lying between them. The CDR3 totals 16 residues. Regarding this clone: Its antigen is not known.

Use of 60 Vbeta and 13 Jbeta primers characterized the PCR. In the authors' methods: Roughly 73 million unique TCR beta chains, 10 million to 13 million of them shared, were counted by a later analysis. Assay: immunoSEQ multiplex PCR; the TCRdb copy retains only in-frame clones and omits some. V, J and clone size derive from that table, while D and trimming were established from the DNA sequence. The sample has 190,000 or so clones, 82% seen once; the top ten hold 6.5%. The chain combines TRBV6-5 with TRBJ2-7, with D perhaps TRBD2 (6 bases). The sequence derives from a woman aged 45-65 years in good health and CMV-seropositive. What was sequenced was PBMCs. Here the CDR3 reads CASSYLVGTGVYEQYF. DNA for the CDR3: TGTGCCAGCAGTTACTTGGTGGGGACGGGGGTCTACGAGCAGTACTTC.